This T cell receptor (beta chain) was captured by sequencing in a study of shared clonotypes between healthy human individuals. Libraries were prepared by immunoSEQ multiplex PCR; TCRdb keeps only in-frame clonotypes and omits some of them. The sample records about 1 million clones, about 80% being singletons. Naive CD4+ cells were CD45RA-selected; the remaining cells were memory. Concerning this clone itself: Its antigen is not identified.

The CDR3 covers 13 residues. The V gene's germline CDR1 is WNHNN and CDR2 SYGVQD (reference sequence). V lost 8 bases to trimming and J lost 2 bases, with 9 bases between them. Overall study findings and caveats: Non-shared clonotypes were found to have lower generation probabilities than the clonotypes that were shared by all four of the sorted-subset donors.

This TCR was recovered from a man in his late teens or twenties in good health. The chain uses TRBV10-1 and TRBJ2-2, with D possibly being TRBD2 (6 bases). Sequencing was done on a sample of memory CD4+ T cells sorted from blood. This sample's subset: CD45RA-negative fraction. The CDR3 here is CASGGENTGELFF. The CDR3 nucleotides are TGCGCCAGCGGCGGGGAAAACACCGGGGAGCTGTTTTTT.